This T cell receptor (beta chain) derives from a study of shared clonotypes between healthy human individuals. This CDR3 region has 14 residues. Looked up from germline, CDR1 is LGHNA and CDR2 is YNFKEQ. Each of the donors was a healthy adult who was HIV-negative and had not had a recent acute infection or vaccination. Each subset's genomic DNA was shared equally among a number of immunoSEQ plates. Sequencing was performed with immunoSEQ multiplex PCR; in TCRdb, only in-frame clones are kept and a portion is missing. The table has about 460,000 clones, roughly 80% seen once. The V and J genes are TRBV4-2 and TRBJ2-5, with D perhaps TRBD1 or TRBD2 (5 bases each). The J call could be wrong; TRBJ2-7 is a better fit for the DNA end. Sequencing was carried out using PBMCs. This clonotype originated in a woman aged 35 to 49 in good health. Some clones in this sample may be carry-over from other donors' samples. The CDR3 is CASSQRDGTYEQYF. The CDR3 bases are TGTGCCAGCAGCCAACGGGACGGCACCTACGAGCAGTACTTC.